The clone carrying this T cell receptor (beta chain) was picked up many times. CDR3 length: 13 residues. Trimming stripped 6 bases from V and 8 bases from J, with 13 bases between. Germline loops: CDR1 MNHNY, CDR2 SVGAGI (reference sequence). These data originate in a study of radiotherapy plus CTLA-4 blockade in lung cancer. Focal radiation was given together with CTLA-4 blockade (ipilimumab) to patients with chemo-refractory metastatic non-small-cell lung cancer. Repertoires were generated with immunoSEQ multiplex PCR, while TCRdb's copy carries only in-frame clones and drops some. The sample lists some 67,000 clones, 60% to 80% occurring once.

The TCR sequence derives from a human donor with non-small cell lung cancer whose response to radiotherapy plus ipilimumab could not be evaluated. Some clones in this sample may be carry-over from other donors' samples. The chain carries TRBV6-6 and TRBJ1-4; D is unclear. Here the sequenced sample was peripheral blood, taken from a patient treated with radiotherapy plus ipilimumab. The CDR3 loop is CASSWAEGEKLFF. The CDR3 DNA is TGTGCCAGCAGCTGGGCGGAGGGAGAAAAACTGTTTTTT.